The next 15 T cell receptor beta chains were all read from a single sample in a study of memory CD4+ T cells and cytomegalovirus serostatus. Single viable CD3+CD4+CD8-CD45RO+ cells were sorted as the memory CD4+ T cells. TCRdb keeps only in-frame clones here, not all; method: immunoSEQ multiplex PCR. The data contain 55,000 to 80,000 clones, about 76% of them seen just once; the ten biggest clones take up approximately 4.8%. Sequencing was performed on memory CD4+ T cells from blood. The receptors here all came from an adult in good health and CMV-seropositive.

This rearrangement joins TRBV27 to TRBJ2-7, with 7 bases lining up with TRBD2. The junction had 8 bases not matched to a gene; V was cut back by 3 bases and J by 6 bases. The germline CDR1 and CDR2 sequences are MNHEY and SMNVEV (reference sequence). This CDR3 region has 14 residues. For the CDR3, the DNA is TGTGCCAGCAGTTTCTCAGGGACTACTCCCGAGCAGTACTTC. It encodes CASSFSGTTPEQYF.

The gene calls are TRBV5-1 and TRBJ1-2; 7 nucleotides agree with TRBD1. This CDR3 has 17 amino acids. In germline, CDR1 is SGHRS, CDR2 YFSETQ. The ends lost 0 bases at V and 4 bases at J; junction bases unmatched: 12. CDR3 nucleotide sequence: TGCGCCAGCAGCTTGGAAGGGGGCCTCACCAGAGGCTATGGCTACACCTTC. This sequence encodes CASSLEGGLTRGYGYTF. Full variable domain (outside the CDR3, taken from reference TRBV5-1 and TRBJ1-2): KAGVTQTPRYLIKTRGQQVTLSCSPISGHRSVSWYQQTPGQGLQFLFEYFSETQRNKGNFPGRFSGRQFSNSRSEMNVSTLELGDSALYLCASSLEGGLTRGYGYTFGSGTRLTVV.

In nucleotides, the CDR3 is TGTGCCAGCACCTACCGGGGGGGGTATGGCTACACCTTC. Its protein is CASTYRGGYGYTF. The rearrangement uses TRBV2 and TRBJ1-2; a weak D match, TRBD1 (5 bases). The CDR3 runs to 13 residues. The V and J ends lost 7 bases and 5 bases respectively, with 14 bases between them. Germline assignment: CDR1 SNHLY and CDR2 FYNNEI. Filled out from reference TRBV2 and TRBJ1-2, the complete variable domain reads EPEVTQTPSHQVTQMGQEVILRCVPISNHLYFYWYRQILGQKVEFLVSFYNNEISEKSEIFDDQFSVERPDGSNFTLKIRSTKLEDSAMYFCASTYRGGYGYTFGSGTRLTVV.

The genes are TRBV7-2 and TRBJ1-1; 7 nucleotides align to TRBD1. CDR3 size: 13 residues. The germline gives CDR1 SGHTA, CDR2 FQGNSA. Losses at the gene ends were 4 bases for V and 4 bases for J; bases not matched to a gene: 3. Here the CDR3 reads CASSYRQGTEAFF. The CDR3 coding sequence is TGTGCCAGCAGCTACCGACAGGGCACTGAAGCTTTCTTT.

J is TRBJ2-1 and V is TRBV11-3; 15 bases fit TRBD2. Germline CDR1 is SGHNT and CDR2 is YENEEA. Trimming removed 5 bases from V and 8 bases from J; junction bases left unmatched: 7. The CDR3 is 16 amino acids. The CDR3 protein is CASSVGTSGRMDEQFF. The DNA for the CDR3 is TGTGCCAGCAGCGTGGGGACTAGCGGGAGGATGGATGAGCAGTTCTTC.

The rearrangement joins TRBV5-1 to TRBJ2-2, with D perhaps matching TRBD1 (5 bases). The CDR3 consists of 17 residues. Between the trimmed V and J ends, which lost 4 bases and 1 base, there was a span of 17 bases. Germline CDR1 reads SGHRS; CDR2 reads YFSETQ. CDR3: CASSLTPLGLNTGELFF. The CDR3 nucleotides are TGCGCCAGCAGCCTAACTCCCTTGGGGCTGAACACCGGGGAGCTGTTTTTT.

V gene TRBV30 combines with J gene TRBJ2-1; D not resolved. The CDR3 runs 14 residues. Germline V lookup: CDR1 GTSNPN, CDR2 SVGIG (reference sequence). The V end was cut by 3 bases, the J end by 1 base, with 10 bases between. The CDR3 loop is CAWSGGVSYNEQFF. Written as DNA, the CDR3 is TGTGCCTGGAGCGGTGGGGTTTCCTACAATGAGCAGTTCTTC.

The V gene is TRBV18, the J gene TRBJ1-4; D not certain. The germline gives CDR1 KGHSH, CDR2 LQKENI. Trimming pared 3 bases from V and 7 bases from J, leaving 18 bases between. The CDR3 has 16 residues. The CDR3 coding sequence is TGTGCCAGCTCACCCGAGTCTGGAGGAGGCGTTGAAAAACTGTTTTTT. Protein: CASSPESGGGVEKLFF.

The CDR3 region has the DNA TGCAGCGTTGGGGTTACTAACTATGGCTACACCTTC. Translated: CSVGVTNYGYTF. The chain employs TRBV29-1 and TRBJ1-2; no clear D gene. The CDR3 has 12 residues. The V and J ends lost 4 bases and 0 bases respectively, with 6 bases between them. Per the germline V gene, CDR1 is SQVTM and CDR2 is ANQGSEA.

Details on this clone: Since a far larger clone is one base different, this is likely a read error. The chain has TRBV5-4 and TRBJ2-3; D may be TRBD2 (7 bases). Germline CDR1 is SGHNT and CDR2 is YYREEE (reference sequence). This CDR3 region has 15 residues. Deletions cut 0 bases from V and 3 bases from J, with 11 bases between. The chain's CDR3 is CASSLEGGATDTQYF. CDR3 in DNA: TGTGCCAGCAGCTTGGAAGGGGGGGCAACAGATACGCAGTATTTT.

The CDR3 protein is CASSQRSGTDKNIQYF. As DNA, the CDR3 is TGTGCCAGCAGCCAGAGATCCGGGACAGATAAAAACATTCAGTACTTC. The chain is built from TRBV13 and TRBJ2-4; 7 bases align to TRBD1. Germline V lookup: CDR1 PRHDT, CDR2 FYEKMQ (reference sequence). The V segment lost 5 bases and the J segment 4 bases; nucleotides outside the gene matches: 11. The CDR3 runs 16 residues.

This clone is a singleton in its sample. The chain is built from TRBV13 and TRBJ1-2, with 12 positions matching TRBD1. The CDR3 runs 15 residues. The trim removed 4 bases at V and 6 bases at J, leaving 6 bases unmatched. Germline CDR1 reads PRHDT; CDR2 reads FYEKMQ (reference sequence). In DNA form, the CDR3 reads TGTGCCAGCAGCTCCCGGGACAGGGGGCTAAATGGCTACACCTTC. Protein: CASSSRDRGLNGYTF. Using reference TRBV13 and TRBJ1-2 for the parts outside the CDR3, the full variable domain is AAGVIQSPRHLIKEKRETATLKCYPIPRHDTVYWYQQGPGQDPQFLISFYEKMQSDKGSIPDRFSAQQFSDYHSELNMSSLELGDSALYFCASSSRDRGLNGYTFGSGTRLTVV.

The chain has TRBV2 and TRBJ2-6, with TRBD2 matching 8 bases. The junction had 6 bases not matched to a gene; V was cut back by 5 bases and J by 0 bases. The CDR3 sequence is 17 residues long. Per the germline V gene, CDR1 is SNHLY and CDR2 is FYNNEI. CDR3 residues: CASSREGPNSGANVLTF. As DNA, the CDR3 is TGTGCCAGCAGTCGGGAGGGGCCAAACTCTGGGGCCAACGTCCTGACTTTC.

V and J are TRBV18 and TRBJ2-7; 9 nucleotides align to TRBD1. The CDR3 loop spans 16 amino acids. The J segment lost 4 bases and the V segment lost 2 bases, leaving 9 bases of the junction unmatched. Germline CDR1 is KGHSH and CDR2 is LQKENI. CDR3 nucleotides: TGTGCCAGCTCACCATCAACAGGACAGGGGCCGTACGAGCAGTACTTC. Its translation: CASSPSTGQGPYEQYF.

The chain employs TRBV7-8 and TRBJ2-7, with D unclear. V dropped 4 bases and J dropped 4 bases, with 5 bases sitting between them. The CDR3 has 11 amino acids. Germline CDR1 is SGHVS and CDR2 is FQNEAQ. The CDR3 sequence is CASSSQYEQYF. CDR3 sequence (DNA): TGTGCCAGCAGCTCCCAATACGAGCAGTACTTC.